This T cell receptor (beta chain) was sequenced in a study of beta chain features in type 1 diabetes. The germline V and J ends were trimmed by 6 bases and 8 bases, with 11 bases remaining between them. This CDR3 spans 13 amino acids. In germline, CDR1 is MGHDK, CDR2 SYGVNS. The study reverse transcribed the entire isolated RNA, so it sequenced expressed TCRB transcripts. TCRdb's copy holds only in-frame clones and misses some; the assay was immunoSEQ multiplex PCR. The table includes hundreds of thousands of clones, over 12% detected once. Study-level points and caveats: TCRB CDR3 length was moderately but significantly reduced in all four CD4+ subsets of Type 1 diabetes patients.

Of note for this clone: As yet, its antigen is unknown.

This chain connects TRBV25-1 to TRBJ2-6; no reliable D call. Source material: naive CD4+ T cells from blood. The TCR sequence derives from a man aged 18-30 years with type 1 diabetes. CDR3: CASSLLGSNVLTF. The CDR3 DNA is TGTGCCAGCAGCCTACTGGGGTCCAACGTCCTGACTTTC.